Presented here are 25 T cell receptor delta chains from one specimen sequenced in a study of Vδ1+ human thymocytes. Broader study findings: In the thymus, TRG and TRD repertoires looked highly polyclonal with Gaussian CDR3 lengths.

What these receptors recognize is not known. RNA was extracted from the cells and then reverse transcribed. Pooled V-gene forward primers with one constant-region reverse primer generated the CDR3 amplicons by multiplex PCR. TCRdb used CATT to re-call clones from the multiplex PCR reads. The sample carries under 80,000 delta-chain clones, about 35% recorded once. Specimen: Vdelta1+ gamma-delta thymocytes from the thymus. Subset denoted: FACS-sorted CD3+ TCRalphabeta- TCRVdelta1+ TCRVdelta2- thymocytes. All receptors derive from a boy under three years old who had congenital heart surgery.

This clone was found a few times. The chain employs TRDV1 and TRDJ1; D is possibly TRDD2 or TRDD3 (6 bases each). This CDR3 is built from 30 residues. The germline gives CDR1 TSWWSYY, CDR2 QGS. V gave up 1 base and J gave up 9 bases, with 63 bases separating them. The CDR3 DNA reads TGTGCTCTTGGGGAACCGACGGAGTCCCCACCTTCCAAAGTACTGGGCAATAACCTTAAGACTGCTCGAGCCCGGAGGGAACTCATCTTT. Translated, it gives CALGEPTESPPSKVLGNNLKTARARRELIF.

This clone was detected once. A much bigger clone sits one base away, suggesting this may be a read error. The chain links TRDV2 to TRDJ1; D is possibly TRDD2 (6 bases). Germline assignment: CDR1 GEAIGNYY and CDR2 EKD. Trimming left V 1 base short and J 0 bases short, with 17 bases between. The CDR3 loop spans 17 amino acids. The CDR3 spells CACDTVRGFLNTDKLIF. The CDR3 coding sequence is TGTGCCTGTGACACTGTACGGGGCTTCCTCAACACCGATAAACTCATCTTT.

A word on this clone: An end of the junction does not agree with germline; a read error may underlie this. This chain uses TRDV1 with TRDJ1; perhaps TRDD3 as D (6 bases). The germline gives CDR1 TSWWSYY, CDR2 QGS. The CDR3 covers 12 residues. The CDR3 is CALGDVPGRLIF. The CDR3, as DNA: TGCGCTCTTGGGGATGTCCCGGGGAGGCTCATCTTT.

To note about this clone: Other nucleotide sequences in the sample specify the same CDR3. This chain links TRDV2 with TRDJ1; D perhaps matches TRDD3 (5 bases). V lost 5 bases, J lost 3 bases, and 21 bases lay in between. Germline CDR1 GEAIGNYY, CDR2 EKD. The CDR3 totals 16 residues. The CDR3 loop is CACGCWEGPGADKLIF. As DNA, the CDR3 is TGTGCCTGTGGGTGCTGGGAGGGACCCGGCGCCGATAAACTCATCTTT.

This clone is medium-sized within its sample. The chain joins TRDV2 to TRDJ1, with 10 bases aligning to TRDD3. The CDR3 has 14 residues. Germline assignment: CDR1 GEAIGNYY and CDR2 EKD. V lost 2 bases to trimming and J lost 6 bases; unmatched junction nucleotides: 5. The CDR3 DNA reads TGTGCCTGTGACATTAACTGGGGGATGAATAAACTCATCTTT. Residues: CACDINWGMNKLIF.

Note on this clone: Other DNA variants within this sample encode the same CDR3. The J gene is TRDJ1, the V gene TRDV1; possibly TRDD3 for D (5 bases). The CDR3 loop spans 15 amino acids. Germline CDR1 and CDR2: TSWWSYY and QGS. Trimming shortened V by 0 bases and J by 1 base, and 9 bases separated the two germline ends. The CDR3 region is CALGELRGPTDKLIF. The CDR3 nucleotides are TGTGCTCTTGGGGAACTTCGGGGGCCCACCGATAAACTCATCTTT.

This clone was seen only a few times. Other nucleotide sequences from this sample produce the same CDR3. The chain links TRDV1 to TRDJ1, with D tentatively TRDD3 (9 bases). Germline V gene data show CDR1 as TSWWSYY and CDR2 as QGS. CDR3 size: 20 residues. V shed 4 bases and J shed 0 bases, with 27 bases lying between them. The CDR3 sequence is CALGGCLPTLLGDHTDKLIF. The CDR3 region has the DNA TGTGCTCTTGGGGGCTGTCTTCCTACCTTACTGGGGGACCACACCGATAAACTCATCTTT.

The V and J genes are TRDV1 and TRDJ1; TRDD3 might be the D (5 bases). The CDR3 runs to 19 residues. The ends were cut back, 4 bases at V and 0 bases at J, with 24 bases in the middle. CDR1 TSWWSYY and CDR2 QGS come from the germline V gene. This chain's CDR3 is CALGGASRGRHGYTDKLIF. The CDR3 DNA is TGTGCTCTTGGGGGGGCTTCGAGGGGACGCCACGGGTACACCGATAAACTCATCTTT.

This sequence joins TRDV3 and TRDJ1; 7 bases align to TRDD2. With V trimmed by 4 bases and J by 4 bases, 18 bases remained unmatched. Per germline, CDR1 TVYSNPD and CDR2 GDNSRS (reference sequence). This CDR3 spans 16 amino acids. This CDR3 is CASPFPTRLGLDKLIF. In DNA form, the CDR3 reads TGTGCCTCCCCATTTCCTACGAGGCTGGGTCTCGATAAACTCATCTTT. The full variable domain, its missing parts supplied by reference TRDV3 and TRDJ1, is CDKVTQSSPDQTVASGSEVVLLCTYDTVYSNPDLFWYRIRPDYSFQFVFYGDNSRSEGADFTQGRFSVKHILTQKAFHLVISPVRTEDSATYYCASPFPTRLGLDKLIFGKGTRVTVEP.

In this sample, this clone turned up a few times. This chain joins TRDV1 and TRDJ1, with D possibly being TRDD2 (6 bases). CDR1 and CDR2 (germline): TSWWSYY, QGS. The CDR3 is 15 residues long. The V and J ends lost 4 bases and 9 bases respectively, with 21 bases between them. CDR3 bases: TGTGCTCTTGGGGCCGGGACCTTCCACTCGGAGGAACTCATCTTT. This sequence encodes CALGAGTFHSEELIF.

The chain combines TRDV1 with TRDJ1; no clear D gene. The CDR3 length is 19 residues. CDR1 is TSWWSYY and CDR2 is QGS in the germline V gene. V was shortened by 5 bases and J by 0 bases, with 25 bases between the two germline ends. CDR3 sequence: CALGPTRALGPSDTDKLIF. The CDR3 DNA reads TGTGCTCTTGGGCCGACTCGCGCACTCGGTCCCTCCGACACCGATAAACTCATCTTT.

The V gene is TRDV1, the J gene TRDJ1, with 7 positions matching TRDD3. This CDR3 comprises 20 residues. Looked up from germline, CDR1 is TSWWSYY and CDR2 is QGS. The J segment lost 2 bases and the V segment lost 2 bases, leaving 20 bases of the junction unmatched. DNA of the CDR3: TGTGCTCTTGGGGAATTTAGGTCGGCGGCCGATCGCTGGGGGACCGATAAACTCATCTTT. Amino acid sequence: CALGEFRSAADRWGTDKLIF.

With respect to this clone: A junction boundary mismatches the germline segment, possibly from a read error. The chain has TRDV1 and TRDJ1; 12 bases map to TRDD3. The CDR3 length is 16 residues. The germline CDR1 and CDR2 sequences are TSWWSYY and QGS. The CDR3 DNA follows: TGTGCTCTTGTGGAACTGGGGGATACCGGGACCGATAAACTCATCTTT. This gives the protein CALVELGDTGTDKLIF.

This clone was detected a few times. V and J are TRDV1 and TRDJ1; 9 bases are shared with TRDD3. Germline V lookup: CDR1 TSWWSYY, CDR2 QGS. V was pared by 2 bases and J by 3 bases, with 28 bases of the junction left unmatched. The length of the CDR3 is 23 residues. CDR3 DNA: TGTGCTCTTGGGGAAGGGTATCGGGCCTGGGGGATGTCTCCCTTACTTGCCGCCGATAAACTCATCTTT. Translating it yields CALGEGYRAWGMSPLLAADKLIF.

This chain connects TRDV1 to TRDJ1; D is uncertain. Trimming cost V 3 bases and J 0 bases, with 23 bases left between them. The CDR3 has 19 residues. Germline V gene sequence: CDR1 TSWWSYY, CDR2 QGS. The CDR3 nucleotides read TGTGCTCTTGGGGATAATTATATCCTGGCGAATCTTTACACCGATAAACTCATCTTT. This encodes CALGDNYILANLYTDKLIF.

The V gene is TRDV1, the J gene TRDJ1; D perhaps matches TRDD3 (8 bases). CDR1 and CDR2 (germline): TSWWSYY, QGS. The CDR3 length is 22 residues. V dropped 5 bases and J dropped 0 bases, with 34 bases sitting between them. CDR3 bases: TGTGCTCTTGGGTTACCTATTCCTACAGTACTGGGGGGCCAGATGTACACCGATAAACTCATCTTT. The encoded protein is CALGLPIPTVLGGQMYTDKLIF.

The V gene is TRDV1, the J gene TRDJ1; possibly TRDD3 for D (5 bases). The germline V and J ends were trimmed by 2 bases and 3 bases, with 28 bases remaining between them. From germline, CDR1 is TSWWSYY and CDR2 QGS. CDR3 length equals 20 residues. Here the CDR3 DNA reads TGTGCTCTTGGGGAAACACTACGTCCGCATATACGGATGAGTCCCGATAAACTCATCTTT. As protein: CALGETLRPHIRMSPDKLIF.

J is TRDJ1 and V is TRDV1, with D possibly being TRDD3 (9 bases). Germline CDR1 and CDR2: TSWWSYY and QGS. This CDR3 contains 23 residues. Trimming took 3 bases from V and 0 from J, leaving 35 bases between them. For the CDR3, the DNA is TGTGCTCTTGGGGATAATAAGGGGGCTTCCTACGGTAGGGGGATACCCTACACCGATAAACTCATCTTT. Its protein product is CALGDNKGASYGRGIPYTDKLIF.

This clone ranks as medium-sized (0.01 to 0.1%). The sample holds other DNA sequences that translate to the same CDR3. This chain links TRDV2 with TRDJ1, with TRDD3 matching 10 bases. The V gene's germline CDR1 is GEAIGNYY and CDR2 EKD. J was trimmed by 3 bases and V by 3 bases; bases with no gene match: 9. This CDR3 has 16 amino acids. CDR3 bases: TGTGCCTGTGACGTTGGGAACTGGGGGATGCCCGATAAACTCATCTTT. It specifies CACDVGNWGMPDKLIF.

The J gene is TRDJ2, the V gene TRDV1; no definite D call. The CDR3 is 13 amino acids. V lost 0 bases and J lost 9, with 8 bases in between. Germline V lookup: CDR1 TSWWSYY, CDR2 QGS. The CDR3 region has the DNA TGTGCTCTTGGGGAACTTCCCTTGTCACAACTCTTCTTT. It yields the protein CALGELPLSQLFF.

This clone appeared a few times. The chain combines TRDV1 with TRDJ1; 11 bases align to TRDD3. Looked up from germline, CDR1 is TSWWSYY and CDR2 is QGS. V was clipped by 1 base and J by 3 bases; unmatched bases: 28. The CDR3 length is 24 residues. CDR3 sequence (DNA): TGTGCTCTTGGGGAACACCTTCCTAAGATCCTGGGGGATACAAACCCACAAGCCTCCGATAAACTCATCTTT. Its translation: CALGEHLPKILGDTNPQASDKLIF.

The chain is built from TRDV1 and TRDJ1, with 8 bases lining up with TRDD3. Germline V lookup: CDR1 TSWWSYY, CDR2 QGS. After removal of 5 bases from V and 0 bases from J, the junction contained 38 bases not matched to a gene. The CDR3 has 26 amino acids. In DNA form, the CDR3 reads TGTGCTCTTGGGACCATCCCACTTCACTTTCATTGTACTGGGGATACAGCCTCTCCGTACACCGATAAACTCATCTTT. This codes for CALGTIPLHFHCTGDTASPYTDKLIF.

There are a few counts of this clone. V gene TRDV1 combines with J gene TRDJ1, with D possibly TRDD3 on 5 matching bases. This CDR3 region has 17 residues. The V gene's germline CDR1 is TSWWSYY and CDR2 QGS. V was shortened by 5 bases and J by 0 bases, with 19 bases between the two germline ends. The CDR3 DNA reads as TGTGCTCTTGGGCCTCCTCCACTCCGGGGGTACACCGATAAACTCATCTTT. Its protein product is CALGPPPLRGYTDKLIF.

This clone was observed a handful of times. J is TRDJ1 and V is TRDV1, with 7 bases that match TRDD3. CDR1 is TSWWSYY, CDR2 QGS, per germline. Trimming cost V 1 base and J 0 bases; bases outside gene matches: 23. The CDR3 sequence is 22 residues long. CDR3 loop: CALGEPPILEAWGDPDTDKLIF. The CDR3 coding sequence is TGTGCTCTTGGGGAACCCCCAATCCTAGAAGCCTGGGGGGACCCTGACACCGATAAACTCATCTTT.

This clone has only a few counts. The V and J genes are TRDV1 and TRDJ1; 12 positions agree with TRDD3. The V segment lost 5 bases and the J segment 2 bases; nucleotides outside the gene matches: 18. The CDR3 consists of 20 residues. Germline-derived CDR1 and CDR2 are TSWWSYY and QGS. The CDR3 DNA reads as TGTGCTCTTGGGCCCTCGGCGGTCTACTGGGGGATACCGGGTACCGATAAACTCATCTTT. The encoded protein is CALGPSAVYWGIPGTDKLIF.